This entry features one T cell receptor (beta chain) sequence. This entry is derived from a study of blood T cell repertoires in COVID-19. As for the study in general: Some COVID-19 samples were acute and others convalescent; all came from the United States, Italy and Spain. In each case, the material was cDNA or gDNA derived from T cells, B-cell-depleted T cells, or PBMCs.

CDR1 and CDR2 from the germline V gene are SNHLY and FYNNEI. V was pared by 6 bases and J by 4 bases, with 8 bases of the junction left unmatched. This CDR3 has 14 amino acids. In the original processing: Estimation of nucleated cell counts relied on the amplification of reference gene primers. Generated by immunoSEQ multiplex PCR, the TCRdb table keeps only in-frame clones and is missing some. Clonal size and the V and J genes are those of that table, whereas D and trimming came from the DNA. Altogether about 240,000 clones are present, roughly 80% being singletons, with the ten largest covering 3.4%.

V is TRBV2 and J is TRBJ2-7; 8 positions match TRBD1. This TCR came from a woman in her late teens or twenties with acute or convalescent COVID-19. Source material: peripheral blood. CDR3 DNA sequence: TGTGCCAGCAGCCCCAGGGGGCTAGCTTACGAGCAGTACTTC. It encodes CASSPRGLAYEQYF.